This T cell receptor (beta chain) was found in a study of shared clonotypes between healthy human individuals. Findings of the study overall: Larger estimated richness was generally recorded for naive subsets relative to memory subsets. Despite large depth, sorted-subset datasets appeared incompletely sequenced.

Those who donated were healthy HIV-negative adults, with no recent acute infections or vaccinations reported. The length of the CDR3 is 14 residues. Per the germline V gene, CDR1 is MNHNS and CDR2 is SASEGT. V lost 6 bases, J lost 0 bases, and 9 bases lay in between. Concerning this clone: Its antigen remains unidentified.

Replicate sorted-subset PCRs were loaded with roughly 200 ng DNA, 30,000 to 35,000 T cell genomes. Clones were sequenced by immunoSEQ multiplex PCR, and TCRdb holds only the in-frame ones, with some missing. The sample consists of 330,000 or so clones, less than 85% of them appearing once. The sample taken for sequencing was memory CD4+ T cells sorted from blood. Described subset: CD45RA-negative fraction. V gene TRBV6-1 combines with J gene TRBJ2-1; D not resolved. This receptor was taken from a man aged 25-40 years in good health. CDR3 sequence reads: CASRPQGSYNEQFF. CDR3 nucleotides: TGTGCCAGCAGGCCTCAAGGCTCCTACAATGAGCAGTTCTTC.